The 28 T cell receptor beta chains below all came from one sample that was sequenced in a study of T cells in Graves' hyperthyroidism and ophthalmopathy. TCR beta CDR3 regions were amplified from RNA transcripts. The HTBI primer set was used in a first-round RT-PCR of the TCR CDR3. In TCRdb, the multiplex PCR reads were re-called with MiXCR into one record per CDR3 protein. The data show about 640,000 distinct CDR3 sequences, just under 45% seen once. Sequences were obtained from peripheral blood or thyroid tissue (not recorded which). These receptors came from an adult man with Graves' disease, either hyperthyroidism or ophthalmopathy (not recorded which).

In its sample, this clonotype was seen a few times. The chain carries TRBV7-2 and TRBJ1-2; no reliable D call. The V gene lost 5 bases and the J gene lost 3 bases, with 19 bases spanning the gap. This CDR3 has 16 residues. Germline V gives CDR1 SGHTA, CDR2 FQGNSA. CDR3 amino acids: CASSALGWGFDYGYTF. The CDR3, as DNA: TGTGCCAGCAGCGCCCTAGGGTGGGGTTTCGACTATGGCTACACCTTC.

V gene TRBV4-1 combines with J gene TRBJ1-2; 7 positions agree with TRBD1. This CDR3 comprises 15 residues. V gave up 3 bases and J gave up 2 bases; unmatched junction bases: 6. Germline CDR1 is MGHRA and CDR2 is YSYEKL. CDR3 coding DNA: TGCGCCAGCAGCCACCTGGACAGGTCGAACTATGGCTACACCTTC. It is translated as CASSHLDRSNYGYTF.

The chain joins TRBV14 to TRBJ1-1; D uncertain. This CDR3 region has 13 residues. Germline V gives CDR1 SGHDN, CDR2 FVKESK. Trimming removed 4 bases from V and 3 bases from J, with 9 bases in between. The CDR3 spells CASSPLMDTEAFF. Written as DNA, the CDR3 is TGTGCCAGCAGCCCCCTAATGGACACTGAAGCTTTCTTT.

The chain uses TRBV20-1 and TRBJ1-5; D call uncertain. CDR1 is DFQATT and CDR2 is SNEGSKA in the germline V gene (reference sequence). The CDR3 runs 15 residues. V dropped 5 bases and J dropped 2 bases, with 16 bases sitting between them. The CDR3 DNA reads as TGCAGTGCTGTCAAGAGGGTAATGGGCAATCAGCCCCAGCATTTT. Amino acid sequence: CSAVKRVMGNQPQHF.

This chain joins TRBV10-3 and TRBJ1-1; D uncertain. Between the trimmed V and J ends, which lost 11 bases and 3 bases, there was a span of 16 bases. Germline loops: CDR1 ENHRY, CDR2 SYGVKD. There are 13 residues in the CDR3. CDR3 in DNA: TGTGCCTCACAAGTGAATGGGGACACTGAAGCTTTCTTT. Translated, it gives CASQVNGDTEAFF.

At least ten counts were recorded for this clonotype. The chain carries TRBV24-1 and TRBJ1-5; a possible D gene is TRBD1 (5 bases). V shed 4 bases and J shed 1 base, with 7 bases lying between them. Germline V CDR1 and CDR2: KGHDR, SFDVKD. The CDR3 length is 14 residues. CDR3 loop: CATSEGQSNQPQHF. In DNA, the CDR3 is TGTGCCACCAGTGAAGGACAAAGCAATCAGCCCCAGCATTTT.

This clonotype has just one count. A much larger clone sits a single nucleotide away, making a read error possible. The rearrangement uses TRBV9 and TRBJ2-7; D is ambiguous. Germline CDR1 reads SGDLS; CDR2 reads YYNGEE. The CDR3 runs to 14 residues. V was cut by 3 bases and J by 6 bases, with 16 bases left in between. The DNA of the CDR3 is TGTGCCAGCAGCGCCGGCGGCAAGGCGACCGAGCAGTACTTC. Translated, it gives CASSAGGKATEQYF.

V is TRBV28 and J is TRBJ1-3; D remains ambiguous. CDR1 is MDHEN, CDR2 SYDVKM, per germline. V was cut by 5 bases and J by 0 bases, with 14 bases left in between. The CDR3 totals 16 residues. The CDR3 bases are TGTGCCAGCAGTCAAGACTACGATAGCTCTGGAAACACCATATATTTT. This translates into CASSQDYDSSGNTIYF.

This chain uses TRBV9 with TRBJ2-5; D tentatively reads TRBD1 or TRBD2 (6 bases each). The CDR3 extends over 17 amino acids. V was pared by 4 bases and J by 3 bases, with 22 bases between. Germline V CDR1 and CDR2: SGDLS, YYNGEE. The CDR3 bases are TGTGCCAGCAGCCCCAGGACCGGGGGCGGGATGGAAGAGACCCAGTACTTC. This encodes CASSPRTGGGMEETQYF.

The rearrangement links TRBV24-1 to TRBJ1-2; 10 nucleotides align to TRBD1. This CDR3 has 15 residues. The V and J ends lost 4 bases and 8 bases, in that order; junction bases with no gene match: 9. CDR1 is KGHDR and CDR2 is SFDVKD in the germline V gene. In DNA, the CDR3 is TGTGCCACCAGTGACGGAGGGGACAGGGGCAGCGGCTACACCTTC. Protein: CATSDGGDRGSGYTF.

There are a few counts of this clonotype. V usage is TRBV12-3 or TRBV12-4 and J usage is TRBJ1-2, with a weak D call TRBD1 (5 bases). The CDR3 extends over 14 amino acids. V lost 6 bases to trimming and J lost 2 bases, with 13 bases between them. CDR3 residues: CASRPTVSNYGYTF. The DNA of the CDR3 is TGTGCCAGCAGGCCGACAGTTTCAAACTATGGCTACACCTTC.

This clonotype appeared many times. The chain has TRBV29-1 and TRBJ1-4, with D possibly TRBD1 on 6 matching bases. Germline loops: CDR1 SQVTM, CDR2 ANQGSEA. V was cut by 4 bases and J by 0 bases, with 9 bases left in between. This CDR3 is 14 amino acids long. The CDR3 spells CSVAGVATNEKLFF. The CDR3 DNA reads TGCAGCGTTGCAGGGGTCGCAACTAATGAAAAACTGTTTTTT.

This clonotype was observed at least ten times. This sequence joins TRBV2 and TRBJ2-3; unclear D gene. The CDR3 totals 15 residues. Germline V lookup: CDR1 SNHLY, CDR2 FYNNEI. Trimming removed 4 bases from V and 2 bases from J, with 13 bases in between. CDR3 coding DNA: TGTGCCAGCAGTGTCGACAACTCCATCACAGATACGCAGTATTTT. Translation: CASSVDNSITDTQYF. Full variable domain (outside the CDR3, taken from reference TRBV2 and TRBJ2-3): EPEVTQTPSHQVTQMGQEVILRCVPISNHLYFYWYRQILGQKVEFLVSFYNNEISEKSEIFDDQFSVERPDGSNFTLKIRSTKLEDSAMYFCASSVDNSITDTQYFGPGTRLTVL.

A note on this clonotype: A clone one base away is much larger, so this may be a read error. V gene TRBV10-3 combines with J gene TRBJ1-2, with D possibly matching TRBD1 (5 bases). CDR1 ENHRY and CDR2 SYGVKD come from the germline V gene. The CDR3 has 14 residues. Written as DNA, the CDR3 is TGTGCCATCAGTGGGGCAGGGAGAACATATGACTACACCTTC. Translation gives CAISGAGRTYDYTF.

This clonotype was observed a few times. In nucleotides, the CDR3 is TGTGCCAGTAGTCTCTGGACAGCTCCATCTGGAAACACCATATATTTT. This sequence encodes CASSLWTAPSGNTIYF. The gene calls are TRBV19 and TRBJ1-3, with D perhaps matching TRBD1 (6 bases). The length of the CDR3 is 16 residues. Germline V gene sequence: CDR1 LNHDA, CDR2 SQIVND (reference sequence). V was shortened by 5 bases and J by 1 base, with 15 bases between the two germline ends.

The rearrangement joins TRBV25-1 to TRBJ2-7; 12 bases agree with TRBD2. The CDR3 covers 12 residues. The germline V gene encodes CDR1 MGHDK and CDR2 SYGVNS. With 10 bases clipped from V and 6 bases from J, the junction kept 4 bases outside the gene matches. The CDR3 reads CATTSGGSEQYF. CDR3 bases: TGTGCCACGACTAGCGGGGGTAGCGAGCAGTACTTC.

This clonotype occurred a few times. The chain carries TRBV5-1 and TRBJ2-7, with TRBD2 matching 8 bases. Germline V gene data show CDR1 as SGHRS and CDR2 as YFSETQ. J gave up 0 bases and V 5 bases, and 7 bases lay outside the gene matches. The CDR3 has 15 residues. The CDR3 reads CASSPTGTSSYEQYF. The CDR3 region has the DNA TGCGCCAGCAGTCCTACCGGGACTAGCTCCTACGAGCAGTACTTC.

A few counts support this clonotype. This chain joins TRBV4-1 and TRBJ1-2, with TRBD1 matching over 7 bases. Per the germline V gene, CDR1 is MGHRA and CDR2 is YSYEKL. The CDR3 is 17 amino acids. Trimming at V came to 1 base and at J to 5 bases, leaving 13 bases not matched to a gene. The CDR3 nucleotides read TGCGCCAGCAGCCAAGGAGAGGGACAGACCTATTGGTATGGCTACACCTTC. It specifies CASSQGEGQTYWYGYTF.

The rearrangement joins TRBV10-3 to TRBJ2-7; 12 nucleotides agree with TRBD1. V lost 4 bases, J lost 5 bases, and 3 bases stayed unmatched. Germline assignment: CDR1 ENHRY and CDR2 SYGVKD. The CDR3 loop spans 14 amino acids. The CDR3 region is CAISAGTGGDEQYF. For the CDR3, the DNA is TGTGCCATCAGTGCTGGGACAGGGGGCGACGAGCAGTACTTC.

The chain carries TRBV12-3 or TRBV12-4 and TRBJ1-5; 7 bases line up with TRBD1. Trimming at V came to 3 bases and at J to 3 bases, leaving 5 bases not matched to a gene. The CDR3 covers 15 residues. CDR3 region: CASSFDREDNQPQHF. The DNA of the CDR3 is TGTGCCAGCAGTTTCGACAGGGAAGACAATCAGCCCCAGCATTTT.

This chain connects TRBV6-6 to TRBJ2-7; D may be TRBD1 or TRBD2 (6 bases each). The germline V gene encodes CDR1 MNHNY and CDR2 SVGAGI (reference sequence). The V end lost 0 bases, the J end lost 5 bases, and 11 bases lay between the germline ends. CDR3 length: 14 residues. The DNA of the CDR3 is TGTGCCAGCAGTTACTCACAGGGAGGTAACGAGCAGTACTTC. Encoded protein: CASSYSQGGNEQYF.

J is TRBJ1-4 and V is TRBV6-5; 10 bases map to TRBD1. Trimming at V came to 5 bases and at J to 8 bases, leaving 5 bases not matched to a gene. CDR1 is MNHEY, CDR2 SVGAGI, per germline. The CDR3 covers 14 residues. CDR3 sequence: CASSPRDRGEKLFF. The CDR3 DNA reads TGTGCCAGCAGTCCCCGGGACAGGGGAGAAAAACTGTTTTTT.

The chain couples TRBV24-1 to TRBJ2-7; TRBD2 is a possible D gene (6 bases). This CDR3 has 11 residues. CDR1 KGHDR and CDR2 SFDVKD come from the germline V gene. CDR3 region: CARGLRYEQYF. CDR3 bases: TGTGCTCGGGGACTTCGCTACGAGCAGTACTTC.

This clonotype came up many times. The rearrangement uses TRBV20-1 and TRBJ2-5; TRBD2 is a possible D gene (5 bases). The CDR3 is 11 residues long. Germline V lookup: CDR1 DFQATT, CDR2 SNEGSKA (reference sequence). V shed 5 bases and J shed 9 bases, with 13 bases lying between them. As DNA, the CDR3 is TGCAGTGCTGAGGACTCCCTCGCCCAGTACTTC. Translating gives CSAEDSLAQYF.

V and J are TRBV7-9 and TRBJ1-2; D remains unclear. The V and J ends lost 5 bases and 6 bases respectively, with 13 bases between them. The CDR3 has 13 amino acids. Germline loops: CDR1 SEHNR, CDR2 FQNEAQ (reference sequence). The CDR3: CASSALGNNGYTF. In DNA form, the CDR3 reads TGTGCCAGCAGCGCCCTGGGAAACAATGGCTACACCTTC.

About this clonotype: At one boundary the junction diverges from the germline segment, which might be a read error. V usage is TRBV9 and J usage is TRBJ1-1; TRBD1 aligns across 10 bases. Looked up from germline, CDR1 is SGDLS and CDR2 is YYNGEE. CDR3 length: 17 residues. The chain's CDR3 is CACSVAGTGVVGTEAFF. Written as DNA, the CDR3 is TGTGCCTGCAGCGTAGCTGGGACAGGGGTGGTGGGCACTGAAGCTTTCTTT. Combining the CDR3 with reference TRBV9 and TRBJ1-1 gives the whole variable domain DSGVTQTPKHLITATGQRVTLRCSPRSGDLSVYWYQQSLDQGLQFLIQYYNGEERAKGNILERFSAQQFPDLHSELNLSSLELGDSALYFCACSVAGTGVVGTEAFFGQGTRLTVV.

The rearrangement links TRBV29-1 to TRBJ1-2; a possible D gene is TRBD1 (5 bases). There are 17 residues in the CDR3. Germline V gene data show CDR1 as SQVTM and CDR2 as ANQGSEA. Trimming took 6 bases from V and 4 from J, leaving 27 bases between them. The CDR3 here is CSVGLGTDDPFAYGYTF. The CDR3 region has the DNA TGCAGCGTCGGACTCGGGACGGACGACCCTTTTGCCTATGGCTACACCTTC.

This clonotype turned up a few times. This chain uses TRBV5-4 with TRBJ1-2; tentatively, D is TRBD1 (5 bases). Germline V CDR1 and CDR2: SGHNT, YYREEE (reference sequence). V was clipped by 2 bases and J by 2 bases, with 13 bases between them. The length of the CDR3 is 15 residues. The CDR3 DNA reads as TGTGCCAGCAGCTTAGATCAGGGTCTAAACTATGGCTACACCTTC. Protein: CASSLDQGLNYGYTF.